The rows below give T cell receptor beta chains drawn from one sample of a study of PD-L1 blockade in urothelial cancer. The repertoire was sequenced with immunoSEQ multiplex PCR; TCRdb's copy has only in-frame clones and lacks some. The data show around 130,000 clones, 70% to 85% seen once. The material sequenced was PBMCs, taken around atezolizumab (anti-PD-L1) treatment. The receptors originated from a man aged 45-65 years with urothelial cancer. Each CDR3 is given with its conserved first and last residue. A D gene is named only where the DNA matches it firmly. Where a row states a size, it is once, few, many or the class of an expanded clone; other rows omit it.

>TRBV9|TRBJ1-5|14|.|.
CASSQGIGNQPQHF
TGTGCCAGCAGTCAGGGTATAGGCAATCAGCCCCAGCATTTT
>TRBV4-1|TRBJ2-2|15|TRBD1|.
CASSPALQGPGELFF
TGCGCCAGCAGCCCAGCTTTACAGGGGCCCGGGGAGCTGTTTTTT
>TRBV18|TRBJ2-7|14|TRBD1|.
CASSPWQGVNEQYF
TGTGCCAGCTCACCTTGGCAGGGGGTGAACGAGCAGTACTTC
>TRBV23-1|TRBJ1-2|12|.|.
CASVIQGQGYTF
TGCGCCAGCGTAATTCAGGGTCAGGGCTACACCTTC
>TRBV7-8|TRBJ1-5|14|TRBD1|once
CASSRTGGNQPQHF
TGTGCCAGCAGCCGGACAGGGGGCAATCAGCCCCAGCATTTT
>TRBV13|TRBJ2-4|15|.|once
CASTTSELAKNIQYF
TGTGCCAGCACCACTTCTGAGTTGGCCAAAAACATTCAGTACTTC
>TRBV11-2|TRBJ2-2|17|.|.
CASSLGIQGGNTGELFF
TGTGCCAGCAGCTTAGGAATCCAGGGGGGGAACACCGGGGAGCTGTTTTTT
>TRBV6-1|TRBJ1-1|12|.|.
CASSPMNTEAFF
TGTGCCAGCAGCCCTATGAACACTGAAGCTTTCTTT
>TRBV30|TRBJ1-5|11|.|.
CAAGEGMPQHF
TGTGCAGCAGGGGAGGGAATGCCCCAGCATTTT
>TRBV6-1|TRBJ2-1|16|TRBD2|.
CASSEGLAGTHNEQFF
TGTGCCAGCAGTGAAGGACTAGCGGGAACACACAATGAGCAGTTCTTC
>TRBV5-8|TRBJ1-4|13|.|.
CASSHRNNEKLFF
TGTGCCAGCAGCCACAGGAATAATGAAAAACTGTTTTTT
>TRBV20-1|TRBJ1-1|11|.|once
CSARPGPEAFF
TGCAGTGCTAGGCCAGGCCCTGAAGCTTTCTTT
>TRBV4-2|TRBJ2-1|16|TRBD2|.
CASSQDAASGSNEQFF
TGTGCCAGCAGCCAAGATGCAGCTAGCGGGAGCAATGAGCAGTTCTTC
>TRBV30|TRBJ2-3|14|TRBD2|few
CAWRLAGGSDTQYF
TGTGCCTGGAGACTAGCGGGAGGCTCAGATACGCAGTATTTT
>TRBV28|TRBJ1-2|13|.|.
CASRGQNLYGYTF
TGTGCCAGCAGGGGGCAAAACCTATATGGCTACACCTTC
>TRBV5-1|TRBJ2-5|14|.|.
CASRASTTEETQYF
TGCGCCAGCAGGGCCTCGACTACCGAAGAGACCCAGTACTTC
>TRBV9|TRBJ2-5|13|.|.
CASSVGPQETQYF
TGTGCCAGCAGCGTAGGGCCTCAAGAGACCCAGTACTTC
>TRBV6-5|TRBJ1-5|14|.|.
CASQASWGVQPQHF
TGTGCCAGCCAGGCGTCGTGGGGAGTTCAGCCCCAGCATTTT
>TRBV6-1|TRBJ2-7|15|TRBD2|.
CASSEPGGSSYEQYF
TGTGCCAGCAGCGAACCGGGGGGAAGCTCCTACGAGCAGTACTTC
>TRBV19|TRBJ1-6|11|.|.
CATRGGAPLHF
TGTGCCACCCGAGGAGGCGCACCCCTCCACTTT
>TRBV7-9|TRBJ2-7|12|TRBD1|.
CASSGRDSGWYF
TGTGCCAGCAGCGGCAGGGACAGCGGTTGGTACTTC
>TRBV6-6|TRBJ1-5|15|.|.
CASRQGDVINQPQHF
TGTGCCAGCAGACAGGGAGACGTGATCAATCAGCCCCAGCATTTT
>TRBV5-1|TRBJ2-7|14|.|.
CASSLRVSMGEQYF
TGCGCCAGCAGCTTACGGGTCTCTATGGGCGAGCAGTACTTC
>TRBV4-2|TRBJ1-6|15|.|.
CASSQGRGDNSPLHF
TGTGCCAGCAGCCAAGGGAGGGGAGATAATTCACCCCTCCACTTT
>TRBV4-1|TRBJ2-7|16|TRBD2|.
CASSPQPLAGAYEQYF
TGCGCCAGCAGTCCACAACCCCTAGCGGGAGCTTACGAGCAGTACTTC
>TRBV2|TRBJ1-1|13|.|.
CAKGDGLNTEAFF
TGTGCCAAAGGGGACGGACTAAACACTGAAGCTTTCTTT
>TRBV7-9|TRBJ1-5|14|TRBD1|few
CASSPDRGNQPQHF
TGTGCCAGCAGCCCGGACAGGGGTAATCAGCCCCAGCATTTT
>TRBV28|TRBJ2-3|16|.|.
CASSTLGSASTDTQYF
TGTGCCAGCAGTACCCTGGGTAGCGCTAGCACAGATACGCAGTATTTT
>TRBV7-8|TRBJ2-2|13|.|once
CASSSRQPGELFF
TGTGCCAGCAGCTCCAGACAGCCCGGGGAGCTGTTTTTT
>TRBV19|TRBJ1-4|14|.|.
CASSMFGAGEKLFF
TGTGCCAGTAGTATGTTTGGGGCTGGCGAAAAACTGTTTTTT
>TRBV4-1|TRBJ2-3|17|.|.
CASSQVDGSLMGDTQYF
TGCGCCAGCAGCCAAGTGGATGGCTCCCTAATGGGCGATACGCAGTATTTT
>TRBV9|TRBJ2-7|16|TRBD1|.
CASSPQTPGQGHEQYF
TGTGCCAGCAGCCCCCAGACTCCGGGACAGGGCCACGAGCAGTACTTC
>TRBV5-5|TRBJ1-5|14|.|.
CASSLQDSNQPQHF
TGTGCCAGCAGCTTGCAGGATAGCAATCAGCCCCAGCATTTT
>TRBV19|TRBJ2-1|14|.|.
CASSMSEGYNEQFF
TGTGCCAGTAGTATGAGCGAGGGATACAATGAGCAGTTCTTC
>TRBV7-3|TRBJ2-4|13|.|.
CASSLTGRTTQYF
TGTGCCAGCAGCTTAACTGGGAGGACCACACAGTACTTC
>TRBV5-8|TRBJ1-6|14|.|.
CASSLSAGNSPLHF
TGTGCCAGCAGCTTGAGCGCGGGGAATTCACCCCTCCACTTT
>TRBV27|TRBJ1-5|14|TRBD1|.
CASSATGGFQPQHF
TGTGCCAGCAGTGCAACAGGGGGCTTCCAGCCCCAGCATTTT
>TRBV30|TRBJ2-2|13|TRBD2|.
CAWSPGLTGELFF
TGTGCCTGGAGCCCGGGACTAACCGGGGAGCTGTTTTTT
>TRBV5-6|TRBJ2-3|16|TRBD2|.
CASSLRSGRSTDTQYF
TGTGCCAGCAGCTTGAGAAGCGGGAGAAGCACAGATACGCAGTATTTT
>TRBV19|TRBJ2-2|14|.|.
CASSITSRHGELFF
TGTGCCAGTAGCATAACTAGCAGACACGGGGAGCTGTTTTTT